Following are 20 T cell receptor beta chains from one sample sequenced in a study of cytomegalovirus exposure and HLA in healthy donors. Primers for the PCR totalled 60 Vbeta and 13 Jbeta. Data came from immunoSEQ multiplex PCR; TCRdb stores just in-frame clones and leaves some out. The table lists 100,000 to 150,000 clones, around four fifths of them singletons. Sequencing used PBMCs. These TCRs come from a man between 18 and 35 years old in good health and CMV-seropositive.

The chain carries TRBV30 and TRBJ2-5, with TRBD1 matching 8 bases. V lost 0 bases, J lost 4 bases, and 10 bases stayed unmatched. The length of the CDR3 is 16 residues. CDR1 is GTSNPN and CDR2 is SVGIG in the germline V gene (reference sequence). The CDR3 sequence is CAWSVGIPQGGETQYF. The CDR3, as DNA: TGTGCCTGGAGTGTCGGGATACCACAGGGGGGAGAGACCCAGTACTTC.

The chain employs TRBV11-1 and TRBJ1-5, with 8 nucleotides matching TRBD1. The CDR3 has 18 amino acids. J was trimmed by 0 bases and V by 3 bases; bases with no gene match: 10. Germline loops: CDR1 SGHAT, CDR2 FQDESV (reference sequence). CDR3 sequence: CASSFSGQALYSNQPQHF. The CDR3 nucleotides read TGTGCCAGCAGCTTTTCGGGACAGGCCTTATATAGCAATCAGCCCCAGCATTTT.

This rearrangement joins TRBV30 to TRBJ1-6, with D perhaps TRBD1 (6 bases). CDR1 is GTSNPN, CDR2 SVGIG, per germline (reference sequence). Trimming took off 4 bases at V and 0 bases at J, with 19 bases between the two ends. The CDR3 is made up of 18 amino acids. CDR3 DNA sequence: TGTGCCTGGACCCCCGGACAGCTCCTTAGCTCCTATAATTCACCCCTCCACTTT. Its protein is CAWTPGQLLSSYNSPLHF.

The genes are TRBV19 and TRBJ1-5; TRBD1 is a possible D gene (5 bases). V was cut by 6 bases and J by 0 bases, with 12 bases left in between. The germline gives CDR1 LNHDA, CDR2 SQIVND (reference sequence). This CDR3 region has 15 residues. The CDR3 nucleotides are TGTGCCAGTAGCCTGACAGATTATAGCAATCAGCCCCAGCATTTT. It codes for CASSLTDYSNQPQHF.

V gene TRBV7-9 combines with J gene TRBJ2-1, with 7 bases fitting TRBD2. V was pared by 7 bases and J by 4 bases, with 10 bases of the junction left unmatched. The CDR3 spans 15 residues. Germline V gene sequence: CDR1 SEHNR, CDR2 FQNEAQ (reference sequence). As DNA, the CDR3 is TGTGCCAGCACCCCCCCGGCGGGAGAGTACAATGAGCAGTTCTTC. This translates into CASTPPAGEYNEQFF.

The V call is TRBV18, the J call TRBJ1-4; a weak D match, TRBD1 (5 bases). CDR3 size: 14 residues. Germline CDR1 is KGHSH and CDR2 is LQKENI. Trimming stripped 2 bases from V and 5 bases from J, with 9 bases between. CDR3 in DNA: TGTGCCAGCTCACCAACAGGATCCAATGAAAAACTGTTTTTT. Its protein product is CASSPTGSNEKLFF.

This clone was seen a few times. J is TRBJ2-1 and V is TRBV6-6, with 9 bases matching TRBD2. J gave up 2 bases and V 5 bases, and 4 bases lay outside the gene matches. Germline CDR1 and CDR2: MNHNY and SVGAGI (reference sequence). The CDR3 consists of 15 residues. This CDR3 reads CASSIAGDAYNEQFF. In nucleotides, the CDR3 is TGTGCCAGCAGTATAGCGGGGGACGCCTACAATGAGCAGTTCTTC.

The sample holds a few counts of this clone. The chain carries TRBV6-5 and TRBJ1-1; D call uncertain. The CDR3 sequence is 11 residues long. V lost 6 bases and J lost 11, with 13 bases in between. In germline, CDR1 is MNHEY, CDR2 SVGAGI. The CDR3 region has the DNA TGTGCCAGCAGCGACGCAAGACTTGCTTTCTTT. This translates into CASSDARLAFF.

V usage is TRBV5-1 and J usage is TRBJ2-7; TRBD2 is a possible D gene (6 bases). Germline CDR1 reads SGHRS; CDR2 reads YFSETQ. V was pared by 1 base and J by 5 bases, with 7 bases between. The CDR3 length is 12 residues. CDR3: CASSLRRDEQYF. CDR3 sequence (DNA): TGCGCCAGCAGCTTGAGGAGGGACGAGCAGTACTTC.

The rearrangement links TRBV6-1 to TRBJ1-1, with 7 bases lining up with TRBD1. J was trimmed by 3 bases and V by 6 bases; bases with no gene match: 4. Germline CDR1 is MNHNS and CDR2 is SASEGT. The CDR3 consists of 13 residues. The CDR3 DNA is TGTGCCAGCAGGGGACAGCCGTACACTGAAGCTTTCTTT. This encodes CASRGQPYTEAFF.

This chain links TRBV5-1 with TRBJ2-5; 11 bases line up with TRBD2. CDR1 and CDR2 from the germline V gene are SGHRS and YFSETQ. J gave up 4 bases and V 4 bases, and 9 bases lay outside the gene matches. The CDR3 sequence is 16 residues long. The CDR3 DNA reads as TGCGCCAGCAGCGCCCTAGCGGGGGGCACTTCAGAGACCCAGTACTTC. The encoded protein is CASSALAGGTSETQYF.

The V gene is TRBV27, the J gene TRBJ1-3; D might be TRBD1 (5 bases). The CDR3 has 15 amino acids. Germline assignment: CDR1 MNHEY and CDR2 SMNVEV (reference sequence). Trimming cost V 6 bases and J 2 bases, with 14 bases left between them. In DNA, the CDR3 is TGTGCCAGCAGCACCCAGGGTGAGCCTGGAAACACCATATATTTT. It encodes CASSTQGEPGNTIYF.

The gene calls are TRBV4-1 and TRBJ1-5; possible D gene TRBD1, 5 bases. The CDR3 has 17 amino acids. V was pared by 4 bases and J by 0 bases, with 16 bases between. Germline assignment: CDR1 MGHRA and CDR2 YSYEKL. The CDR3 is CASSLLPGLVSNQPQHF. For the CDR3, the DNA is TGCGCCAGCAGCCTCCTGCCGGGACTGGTTAGCAATCAGCCCCAGCATTTT.

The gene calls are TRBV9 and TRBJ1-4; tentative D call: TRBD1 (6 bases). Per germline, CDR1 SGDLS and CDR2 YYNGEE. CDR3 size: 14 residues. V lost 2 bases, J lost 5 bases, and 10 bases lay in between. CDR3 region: CASSVAQGNEKLFF. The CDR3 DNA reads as TGTGCCAGCAGCGTCGCGCAGGGGAATGAAAAACTGTTTTTT.

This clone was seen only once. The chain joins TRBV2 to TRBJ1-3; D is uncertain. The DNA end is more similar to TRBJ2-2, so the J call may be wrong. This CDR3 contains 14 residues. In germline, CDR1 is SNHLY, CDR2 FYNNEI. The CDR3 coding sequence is TGTGCCAGCAGTCTGGCTACCCTCACCGGGGAGCTGTTTTTT. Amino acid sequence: CASSLATLTGELFF.

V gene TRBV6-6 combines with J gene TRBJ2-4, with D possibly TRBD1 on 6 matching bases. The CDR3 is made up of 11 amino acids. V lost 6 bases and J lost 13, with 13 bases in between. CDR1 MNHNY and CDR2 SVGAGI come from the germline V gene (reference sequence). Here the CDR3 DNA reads TGTGCCAGCAGGGAGGACAGTTCGCAGTACTTC. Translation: CASREDSSQYF.

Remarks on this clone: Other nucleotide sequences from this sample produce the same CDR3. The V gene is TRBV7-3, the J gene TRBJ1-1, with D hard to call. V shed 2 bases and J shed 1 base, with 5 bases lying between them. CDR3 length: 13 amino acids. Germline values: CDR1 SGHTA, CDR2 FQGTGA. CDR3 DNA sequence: TGTGCCAGCAGCTTAGAAGCGAACACTGAAGCTTTCTTT. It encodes CASSLEANTEAFF.

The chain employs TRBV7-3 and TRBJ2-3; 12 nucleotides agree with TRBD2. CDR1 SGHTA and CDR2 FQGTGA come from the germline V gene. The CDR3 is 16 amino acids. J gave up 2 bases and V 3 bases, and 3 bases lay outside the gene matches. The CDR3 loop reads CASSFSSGGDTDTQYF. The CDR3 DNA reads TGTGCCAGCAGCTTTTCTAGCGGGGGGGACACAGATACGCAGTATTTT.

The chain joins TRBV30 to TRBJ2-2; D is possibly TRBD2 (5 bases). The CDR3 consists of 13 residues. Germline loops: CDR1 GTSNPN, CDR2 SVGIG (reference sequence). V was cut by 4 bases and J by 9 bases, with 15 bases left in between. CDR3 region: CAWNTGVSRELFF. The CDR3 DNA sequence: TGTGCCTGGAACACCGGGGTATCCAGGGAGCTGTTTTTT.

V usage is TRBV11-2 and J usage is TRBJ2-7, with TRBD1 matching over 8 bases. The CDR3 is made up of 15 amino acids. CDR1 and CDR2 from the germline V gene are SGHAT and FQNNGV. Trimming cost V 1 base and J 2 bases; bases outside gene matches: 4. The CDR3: CASSLGRDRTYEQYF. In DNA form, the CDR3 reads TGTGCCAGCAGCTTAGGCAGGGACAGGACCTACGAGCAGTACTTC.